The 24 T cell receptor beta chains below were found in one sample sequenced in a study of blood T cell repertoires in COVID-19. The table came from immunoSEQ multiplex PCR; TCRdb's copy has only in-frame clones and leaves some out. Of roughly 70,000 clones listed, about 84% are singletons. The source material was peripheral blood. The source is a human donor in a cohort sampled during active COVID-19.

In DNA form, the CDR3 reads TGTGCCAGCAGCTTAGGAGATTGGGCGGGGCGGAATCAGCCCCAGCATTTT. Its protein is CASSLGDWAGRNQPQHF. The V gene is TRBV7-2, the J gene TRBJ1-5, with D perhaps TRBD1 (5 bases). CDR1 is SGHTA and CDR2 is FQGNSA in the germline V gene. Trimming left V 1 base short and J 4 bases short, with 17 bases between. This CDR3 is built from 17 residues.

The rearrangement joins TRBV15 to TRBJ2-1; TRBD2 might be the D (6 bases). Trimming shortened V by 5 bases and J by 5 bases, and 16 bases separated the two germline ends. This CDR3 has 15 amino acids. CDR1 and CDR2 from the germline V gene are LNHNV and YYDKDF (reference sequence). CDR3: CATSPGRGAHNEQFF. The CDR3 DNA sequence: TGTGCCACCAGCCCTGGGCGCGGGGCGCACAATGAGCAGTTCTTC.

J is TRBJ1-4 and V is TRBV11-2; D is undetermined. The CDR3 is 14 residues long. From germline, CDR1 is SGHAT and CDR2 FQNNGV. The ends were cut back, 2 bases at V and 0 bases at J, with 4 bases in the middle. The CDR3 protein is CASSLSATNEKLFF. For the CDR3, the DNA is TGTGCCAGCAGCTTATCTGCAACTAATGAAAAACTGTTTTTT. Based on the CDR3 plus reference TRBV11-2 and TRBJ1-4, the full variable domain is EAGVAQSPRYKIIEKRQSVAFWCNPISGHATLYWYQQILGQGPKLLIQFQNNGVVDDSQLPKDRFSAERLKGVDSTLKIQPAKLEDSAVYLCASSLSATNEKLFFGSGTQLSVL.

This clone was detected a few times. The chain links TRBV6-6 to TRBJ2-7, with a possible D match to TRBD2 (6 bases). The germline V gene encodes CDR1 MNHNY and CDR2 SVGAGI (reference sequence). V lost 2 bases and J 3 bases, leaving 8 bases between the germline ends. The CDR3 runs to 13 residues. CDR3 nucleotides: TGTGCCAGCAGTTACGGCGGGGTCTACGAGCAGTACTTC. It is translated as CASSYGGVYEQYF.

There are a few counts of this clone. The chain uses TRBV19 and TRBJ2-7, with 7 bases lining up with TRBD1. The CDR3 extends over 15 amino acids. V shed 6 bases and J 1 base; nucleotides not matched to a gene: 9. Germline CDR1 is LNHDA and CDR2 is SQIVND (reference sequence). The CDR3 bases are TGTGCCAGTAGCTGGGACAGCCAAGCGTCCTACGAGCAGTACTTC. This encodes CASSWDSQASYEQYF.

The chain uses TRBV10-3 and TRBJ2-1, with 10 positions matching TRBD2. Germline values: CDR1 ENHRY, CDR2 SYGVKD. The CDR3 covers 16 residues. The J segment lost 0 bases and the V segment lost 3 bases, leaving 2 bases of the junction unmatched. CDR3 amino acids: CAISDIAGGSYNEQFF. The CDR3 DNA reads TGTGCCATCAGTGATATAGCGGGAGGCTCCTACAATGAGCAGTTCTTC.

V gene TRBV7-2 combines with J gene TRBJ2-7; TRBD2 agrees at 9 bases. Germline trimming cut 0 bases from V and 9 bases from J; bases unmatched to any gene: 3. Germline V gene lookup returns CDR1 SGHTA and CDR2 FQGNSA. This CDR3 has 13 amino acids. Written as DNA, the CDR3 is TGTGCCAGCAGCTTAGCTGAGCGGGGGGTGCAGTACTTC. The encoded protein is CASSLAERGVQYF.

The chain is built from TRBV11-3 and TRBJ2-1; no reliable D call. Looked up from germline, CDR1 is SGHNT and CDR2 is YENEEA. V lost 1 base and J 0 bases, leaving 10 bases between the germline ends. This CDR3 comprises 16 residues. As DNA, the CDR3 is TGTGCCAGCAGCTTAGGTGGCGGTAGCTCCTACAATGAGCAGTTCTTC. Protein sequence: CASSLGGGSSYNEQFF.

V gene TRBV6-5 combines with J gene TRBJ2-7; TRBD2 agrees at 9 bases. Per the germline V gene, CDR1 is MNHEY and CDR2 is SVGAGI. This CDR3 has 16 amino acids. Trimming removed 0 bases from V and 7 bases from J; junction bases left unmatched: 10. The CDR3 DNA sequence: TGTGCCAGCAGTTACTCAGGTTGGCGGGAGGGCCGGGAGCAGTACTTC. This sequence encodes CASSYSGWREGREQYF.

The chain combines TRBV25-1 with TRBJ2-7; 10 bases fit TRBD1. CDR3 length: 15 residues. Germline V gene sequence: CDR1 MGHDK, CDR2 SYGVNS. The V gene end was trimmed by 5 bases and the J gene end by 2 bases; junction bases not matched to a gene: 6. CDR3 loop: CASSTSGTGAYEQYF. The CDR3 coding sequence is TGTGCCAGCAGTACTTCCGGGACAGGGGCCTACGAGCAGTACTTC.

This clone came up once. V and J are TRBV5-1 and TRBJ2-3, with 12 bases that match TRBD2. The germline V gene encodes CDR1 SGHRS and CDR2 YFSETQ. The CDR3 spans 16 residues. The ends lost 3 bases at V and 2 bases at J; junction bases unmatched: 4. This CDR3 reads CASSSGLAGTTDTQYF. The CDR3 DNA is TGCGCCAGCAGCTCTGGACTAGCGGGAACCACAGATACGCAGTATTTT.

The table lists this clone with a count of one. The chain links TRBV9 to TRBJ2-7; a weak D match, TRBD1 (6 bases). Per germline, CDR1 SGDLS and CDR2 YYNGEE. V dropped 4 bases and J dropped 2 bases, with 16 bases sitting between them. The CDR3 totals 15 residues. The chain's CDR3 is CASSTIRDTAYEQYF. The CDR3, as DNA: TGTGCCAGCAGCACGATCCGGGACACCGCCTACGAGCAGTACTTC. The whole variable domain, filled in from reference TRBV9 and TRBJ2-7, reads DSGVTQTPKHLITATGQRVTLRCSPRSGDLSVYWYQQSLDQGLQFLIQYYNGEERAKGNILERFSAQQFPDLHSELNLSSLELGDSALYFCASSTIRDTAYEQYFGPGTRLTVT.

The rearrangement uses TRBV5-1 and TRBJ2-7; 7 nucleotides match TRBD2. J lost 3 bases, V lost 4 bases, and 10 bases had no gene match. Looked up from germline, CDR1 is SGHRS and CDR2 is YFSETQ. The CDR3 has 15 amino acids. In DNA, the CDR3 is TGCGCCAGCAGCCAGGGAGGCGGGAGCTTCTACGAGCAGTACTTC. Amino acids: CASSQGGGSFYEQYF.

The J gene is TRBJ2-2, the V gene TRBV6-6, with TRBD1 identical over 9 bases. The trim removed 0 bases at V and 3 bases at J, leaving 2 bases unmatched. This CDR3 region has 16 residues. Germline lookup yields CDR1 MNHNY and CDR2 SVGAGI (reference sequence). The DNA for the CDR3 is TGTGCCAGCAGTTACTCATGGGACAGGGACACCGGGGAGCTGTTTTTT. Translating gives CASSYSWDRDTGELFF.

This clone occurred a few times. In DNA form, the CDR3 reads TGTGCCTGGAGTTCGACTCCGGGACAGGGGGCCTATGGCTACACCTTC. Translated: CAWSSTPGQGAYGYTF. The chain employs TRBV30 and TRBJ1-2, with TRBD1 matching over 12 bases. V shed 2 bases and J 4 bases; nucleotides not matched to a gene: 8. The CDR3 sequence is 16 residues long. Germline values: CDR1 GTSNPN, CDR2 SVGIG (reference sequence).

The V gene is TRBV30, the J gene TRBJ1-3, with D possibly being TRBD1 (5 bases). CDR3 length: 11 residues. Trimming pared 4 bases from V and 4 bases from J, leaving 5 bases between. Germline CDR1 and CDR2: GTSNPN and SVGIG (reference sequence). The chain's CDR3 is CAWKGGNTIYF. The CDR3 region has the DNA TGTGCCTGGAAGGGGGGAAACACCATATATTTT. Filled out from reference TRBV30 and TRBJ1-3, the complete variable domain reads SQTIHQWPATLVQPVGSPLSLECTVEGTSNPNLYWYRQAAGRGLQLLFYSVGIGQISSEVPQNLSASRPQDRQFILSSKKLLLSDSGFYLCAWKGGNTIYFGEGSWLTVV.

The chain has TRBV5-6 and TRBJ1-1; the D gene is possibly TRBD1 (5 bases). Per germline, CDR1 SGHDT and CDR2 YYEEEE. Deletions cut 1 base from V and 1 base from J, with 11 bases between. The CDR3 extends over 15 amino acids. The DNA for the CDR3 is TGTGCCAGCAGCTTGATTCTCGACAGGAACACTGAAGCTTTCTTT. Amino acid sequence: CASSLILDRNTEAFF.

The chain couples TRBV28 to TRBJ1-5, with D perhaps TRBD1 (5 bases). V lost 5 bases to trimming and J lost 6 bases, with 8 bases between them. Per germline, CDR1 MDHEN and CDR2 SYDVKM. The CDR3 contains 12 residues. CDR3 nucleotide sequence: TGTGCCAGCAGTGAGACAGCTCAGCCCCAGCATTTT. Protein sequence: CASSETAQPQHF.

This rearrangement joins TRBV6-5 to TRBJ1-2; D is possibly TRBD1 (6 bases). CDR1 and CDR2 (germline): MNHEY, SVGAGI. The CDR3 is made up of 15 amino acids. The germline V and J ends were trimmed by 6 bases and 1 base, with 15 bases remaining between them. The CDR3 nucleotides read TGTGCCAGCAGCCGGGCGGGGGCGATTAACTATGGCTACACCTTC. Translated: CASSRAGAINYGYTF.

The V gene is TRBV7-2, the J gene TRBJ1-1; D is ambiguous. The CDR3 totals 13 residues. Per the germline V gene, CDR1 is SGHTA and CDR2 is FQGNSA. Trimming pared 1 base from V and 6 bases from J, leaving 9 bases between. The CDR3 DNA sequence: TGTGCCAGCAGCTTAGTCGTTGAGGCTGAAGCTTTCTTT. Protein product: CASSLVVEAEAFF.

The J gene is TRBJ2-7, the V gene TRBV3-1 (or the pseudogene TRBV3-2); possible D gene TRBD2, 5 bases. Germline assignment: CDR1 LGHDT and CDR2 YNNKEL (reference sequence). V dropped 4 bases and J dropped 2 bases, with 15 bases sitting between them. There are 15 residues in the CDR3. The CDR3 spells CASSPYAADPYEQYF. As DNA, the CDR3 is TGTGCCAGCAGCCCCTACGCAGCGGACCCCTACGAGCAGTACTTC.

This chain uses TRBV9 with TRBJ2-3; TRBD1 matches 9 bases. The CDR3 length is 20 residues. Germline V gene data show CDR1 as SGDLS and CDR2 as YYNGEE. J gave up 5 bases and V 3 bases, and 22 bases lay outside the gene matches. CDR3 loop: CASSAQTGGFMLSGIDTQYF. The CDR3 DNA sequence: TGTGCCAGCAGCGCCCAGACAGGGGGTTTTATGCTCTCGGGGATAGATACGCAGTATTTT.

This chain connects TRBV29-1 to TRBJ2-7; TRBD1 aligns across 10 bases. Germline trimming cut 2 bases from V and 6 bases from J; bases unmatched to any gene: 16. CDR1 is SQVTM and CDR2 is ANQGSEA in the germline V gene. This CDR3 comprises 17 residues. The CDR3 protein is CSVERGTGDRRFSEQYF. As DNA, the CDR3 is TGCAGCGTTGAACGGGGGACAGGGGATCGAAGGTTCAGCGAGCAGTACTTC.

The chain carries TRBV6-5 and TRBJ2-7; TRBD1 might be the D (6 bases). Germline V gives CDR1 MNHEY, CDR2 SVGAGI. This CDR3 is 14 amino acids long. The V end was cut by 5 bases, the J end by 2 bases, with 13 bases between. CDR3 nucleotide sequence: TGTGCCAGCAGTCGACGAGGGGGACCCTACGAGCAGTACTTC. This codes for CASSRRGGPYEQYF.